This record looks at one T cell receptor (beta chain) sequence and its context. Trimming took off 0 bases at V and 8 bases at J, with 16 bases between the two ends. This CDR3 has 15 amino acids. Germline CDR1 MNHNS, CDR2 SASEGT. Produced via immunoSEQ multiplex PCR; TCRdb's table is partial and in-frame only. The sample has over 14,000 clones; roughly 68% are singletons. Patients had HPV-negative, locally advanced oral cavity squamous cell carcinoma. This specimen comes from a study of neoadjuvant anti-PD-1 for oral cavity cancer. This receptor was taken from a person between 35 and 79 years old with oral cavity squamous cell carcinoma. The sequencing used PBMCs, collected before nivolumab (anti-PD-1) treatment. The J gene is TRBJ2-5, the V gene TRBV6-1; D unresolved. Here the CDR3 DNA reads TGTGCCAGCAGTGAAGCTCTAGGACCGACTTCCACCCAGTACTTC. Encoded protein: CASSEALGPTSTQYF.